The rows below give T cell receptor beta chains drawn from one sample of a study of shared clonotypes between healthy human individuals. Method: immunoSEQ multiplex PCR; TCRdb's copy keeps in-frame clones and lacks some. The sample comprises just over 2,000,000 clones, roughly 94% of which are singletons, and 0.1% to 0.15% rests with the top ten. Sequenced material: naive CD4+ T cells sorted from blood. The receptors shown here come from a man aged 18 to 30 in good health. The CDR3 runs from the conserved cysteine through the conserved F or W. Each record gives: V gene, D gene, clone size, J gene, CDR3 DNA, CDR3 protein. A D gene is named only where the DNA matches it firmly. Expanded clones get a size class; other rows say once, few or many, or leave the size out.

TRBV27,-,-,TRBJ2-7,TGTGCCAGCAGGGGGCAGAACTCCTACGAGCAGTACTTC,CASRGQNSYEQYF
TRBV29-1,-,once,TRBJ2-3,TGCAGCGTTGTAACAGGCAACACAGATACGCAGTATTTT,CSVVTGNTDTQYF
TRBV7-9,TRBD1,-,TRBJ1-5,TGTGCCAGCAGGAGGACAGGGGGAGGCTCTCAGCCCCAGCATTTT,CASRRTGGGSQPQHF
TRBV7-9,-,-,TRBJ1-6,TGTGCCAGCAGCTCGGCGGGGGGTTATAATTCACCCCTCCACTTT,CASSSAGGYNSPLHF
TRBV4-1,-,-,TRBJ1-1,TGCGCCAGCAGCCGGGACGGGATAAGACTGAACACTGAAGCTTTCTTT,CASSRDGIRLNTEAFF
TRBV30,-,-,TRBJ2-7,TGTGCCTTGATAGACAGACCCGTCGGTCCCTACGAGCAGTACTTC,CALIDRPVGPYEQYF
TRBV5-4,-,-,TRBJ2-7,TGTGCCAGCAGCTTGGACAGTACAGCAATCTACGAGCAGTACTTC,CASSLDSTAIYEQYF
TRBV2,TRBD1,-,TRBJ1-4,TGTGCCAGCAGTTGGGGGACAGGGGGGCCGGCCGACGAAAAACTGTTTTTT,CASSWGTGGPADEKLFF
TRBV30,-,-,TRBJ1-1,TGTGCCTGGTCGTTAAGCAGGGGGAACACTGAAGCTTTCTTT,CAWSLSRGNTEAFF
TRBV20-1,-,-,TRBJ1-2,TGCAGTGCTAGAGAGGGGCTCAGCTACACCTTC,CSAREGLSYTF
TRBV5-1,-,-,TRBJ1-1,TGCGCCAGCAGCTTGGTTAACACTGAAGCTTTCTTT,CASSLVNTEAFF
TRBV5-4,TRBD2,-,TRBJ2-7,TGTGCCACCAAGCAGCGGGAGAGGTACGAGCAGTACTTC,CATKQRERYEQYF
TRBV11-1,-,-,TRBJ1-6,TGTGCCAGCAGCTTAGATCGAGGTTCACCCCTCCACTTT,CASSLDRGSPLHF
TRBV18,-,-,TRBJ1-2,TGTGCCAGCTCCCTCGCACGGGCTGCTATCCACACCTTC,CASSLARAAIHTF
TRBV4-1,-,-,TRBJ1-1,TGCGCCAGCAGCCTGGGTGGGATCATGAACACTGAAGCTTTCTTT,CASSLGGIMNTEAFF
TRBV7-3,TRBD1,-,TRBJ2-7,TGTGCCAGCAGCCCCGGGACAGGTTGGGACGAGCAGTACTTC,CASSPGTGWDEQYF
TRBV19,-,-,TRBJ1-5,TGTGCCAGTAGTATGACGCAGTTTAGCAATCAGCCCCAGCATTTT,CASSMTQFSNQPQHF
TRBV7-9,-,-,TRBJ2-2,TGTGCCAGCAGCCCGCGCACCGGGGAGCTGTTTTTT,CASSPRTGELFF
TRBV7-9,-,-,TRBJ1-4,TGTGCCAGCAGCCAGTCCCGGACCTCTCCCCTTTTT,CASSQSRTSPLF
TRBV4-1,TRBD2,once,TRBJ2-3,TGCGCCAGCAGCCAGCCACTCCTAGCGGGGCTCACAGATACGCAGTATTTT,CASSQPLLAGLTDTQYF
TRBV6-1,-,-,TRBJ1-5,TGTGCCAGCAGTGATAACAGCAATCAGCCCCAGCATTTT,CASSDNSNQPQHF
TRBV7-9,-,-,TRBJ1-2,TGTGCCAGCAGCCCCCAGGTTAACTATGGCTACACCTTC,CASSPQVNYGYTF
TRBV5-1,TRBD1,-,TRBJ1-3,TGCGCCAGCAGCCCCTGGGACAGGGGGGAAGGAAACACCATATATTTT,CASSPWDRGEGNTIYF